Listed below are T cell receptor beta chains from one sample, sequenced in a study of blood T cells in healthy people across ages. TCRdb re-analysed the 5' RACE reads in MiXCR, keeping a single row per CDR3 protein. The sample consists of 1.4 million or so distinct CDR3 sequences, roughly 43% of them appearing once. Sequenced material: blood. These receptors originate from a woman younger than 35 in good health. CDR3s include the opening cysteine and the closing phenylalanine or tryptophan. D genes are given only for firm matches. Rows may omit the clone size; those that give it use once, few, many or a size class.

abundance,v_gene,d_gene,j_gene,CDR3nt,CDR3aa
NA,TRBV5-1,TRBD2,TRBJ2-3,TGCGCCAGCAGCCTGCCTAGCGGGTCAAATACGCAGTATTTT,CASSLPSGSNTQYF
NA,TRBV10-3,NA,TRBJ2-3,TGTGCCATCAGTGACGGGGACTTCACAGATACGCAGTATTTT,CAISDGDFTDTQYF
once,TRBV28,TRBD1,TRBJ2-7,TGTGCCAGCAGTTTGACAGGGAAAGCCTACGAGCAGTACTTC,CASSLTGKAYEQYF
NA,TRBV30,NA,TRBJ2-3,TGTGCCTGGAGTCCCTCCCTTACTGGACAGAGATCAGATACGCAGTATTTT,CAWSPSLTGQRSDTQYF
NA,TRBV10-3,TRBD1,TRBJ1-2,TGTGCCATCAGTGACCGGACAGGGGTTAACTATGGCTACACCTTC,CAISDRTGVNYGYTF
NA,TRBV12-3/TRBV12-4,TRBD1,TRBJ2-5,TGTGCCGGCAGTTTCGTGGCAGGGGGACAGACCCAGTACTTC,CAGSFVAGGQTQYF
few,TRBV25-1,NA,TRBJ2-1,TGTGCCAGCAGTGCCCTTGGCGGGGACTACAATGAGCAGTTCTTC,CASSALGGDYNEQFF
NA,TRBV4-1,NA,TRBJ2-5,TGCGCCAGCAGCCAATCCTCGCCAGGGATGGTAGAGACCCAGTACTTC,CASSQSSPGMVETQYF
few,TRBV28,NA,TRBJ1-1,TGTGCCAGCATGCTCGGGTTGGGGCAGCCTGCAAGGCTGAACACTGAAGCTTTCTTT,CASMLGLGQPARLNTEAFF
few,TRBV12-3/TRBV12-4,NA,TRBJ1-2,TGTGCCAGCAGTTTAACGAAAGTCGACGGCTACACCTTC,CASSLTKVDGYTF
few,TRBV18,TRBD1,TRBJ1-5,TGTGCCAGCTCAAGCTCCCCACAGGGGGCAGGTCAGCCCCAGCATTTT,CASSSSPQGAGQPQHF
NA,TRBV30,NA,TRBJ2-4,TGTGCCTGGAGGAAGGGAGAACTAGCCAAAAACATTCAGTACTTC,CAWRKGELAKNIQYF
few,TRBV20-1,NA,TRBJ2-1,TGCAGTGCTAGGGACAGCTACAATATTGGTGAGCAGTTCTTC,CSARDSYNIGEQFF
NA,TRBV7-2,TRBD2,TRBJ2-2,TGTGCCAGCAGCTCTGTAGCGGGAGGAGGCGGGGAGCTGTTTTTT,CASSSVAGGGGELFF
few,TRBV7-2,TRBD2,TRBJ2-1,TGTGCCAGCAGCATATTAGGGACTAGCGGGGACAATGAGCAGTTCTTC,CASSILGTSGDNEQFF
NA,TRBV3-1,NA,TRBJ1-3,TGTGCCAGCAAATCCGGAACTGGAGGAAACACCATATATTTT,CASKSGTGGNTIYF
few,TRBV20-1,TRBD2,TRBJ2-3,TGCAGTGCGTCGAGCGGGGCCGCGACAGATACGCAGTATTTT,CSASSGAATDTQYF
NA,TRBV7-9,NA,TRBJ1-4,TGTGCCAGCAGCTCCAGAAGGGGGTCAACTAATGAAAAACTGTTTTTT,CASSSRRGSTNEKLFF
once,TRBV5-1,TRBD1,TRBJ1-1,TGCGCCAGCCACGACCGGGACAGGGGATTGGGCACTGAAGCTTTCTTT,CASHDRDRGLGTEAFF
NA,TRBV28,TRBD2,TRBJ2-3,TGTGCCAGCAGTTCGGGGACTAGCGGGAGGCCAGATACGCAGTATTTT,CASSSGTSGRPDTQYF
many,TRBV27,NA,TRBJ1-6,TGTGCCAGCAGCAGAGCAGCCTATAATTCACCCCTCCACTTT,CASSRAAYNSPLHF
NA,TRBV30,TRBD1,TRBJ2-7,TGTGCCTGGAGTGTCCAAGGGGGCCTCTCCTACGAGCAGTACTTC,CAWSVQGGLSYEQYF
NA,TRBV28,TRBD2,TRBJ2-7,TGTGCCAGCAGGGGATCCTCGACTAGCGGCTTCTCCTACGAGCAGTACTTC,CASRGSSTSGFSYEQYF
NA,TRBV6-4,NA,TRBJ1-1,TGTGCCGGCAGTGAGGAGGGGGAGAGCACTGAAGCTTTCTTT,CAGSEEGESTEAFF
few,TRBV5-1,TRBD2,TRBJ2-1,TGCGCCAGATCCTTACGGGGGGTTACCTACAATGAGCAGTTCTTC,CARSLRGVTYNEQFF
NA,TRBV4-1,NA,TRBJ1-4,TGCGCCAGCAGCCAATGGCAGGGAACAACTAATGAAAAACTGTTTTTT,CASSQWQGTTNEKLFF
few,TRBV4-2,NA,TRBJ2-1,TGTGCCAGCAGCCAGGACCCTTCCCTAGCGCCCACCTACAATGAGCAGTTCTTC,CASSQDPSLAPTYNEQFF
few,TRBV6-6,TRBD2,TRBJ2-1,TGTGCCAGCAGTTATGGTGCGGCGGGAGGGGACAATGAGCAGTTCTTC,CASSYGAAGGDNEQFF
NA,TRBV20-1,NA,TRBJ2-1,TGCAGTGCTAGGTGGGCTCGGGACAATGAGCAGTTCTTC,CSARWARDNEQFF
once,TRBV29-1,NA,TRBJ1-1,TGCAGCGCCGAAAGGAGCAACACTGAAGCTTTCTTT,CSAERSNTEAFF
NA,TRBV27,TRBD1,TRBJ1-5,TGTGCCAGCAGTTTCCTCCGACAGGGGGCTATCCAGCCCCAGCATTTT,CASSFLRQGAIQPQHF
NA,TRBV15,TRBD1,TRBJ2-3,TGTGCCACCAGCAGAGAGGGACAGGGAAGCACAGATACGCAGTATTTT,CATSREGQGSTDTQYF
NA,TRBV6-5,TRBD1,TRBJ1-2,TGTGCCACCCGACAGGGGGAGGCGACTAACTATGGCTACACCTTC,CATRQGEATNYGYTF
NA,TRBV4-2,NA,TRBJ2-2,TGCGCCAGCAGCCAAGACGGGGGTAACACCGGGGAGCTGTTTTTT,CASSQDGGNTGELFF
NA,TRBV4-3,TRBD1,TRBJ1-6,TGCGCCAGCAGCCAAGAAATTGCGGGACAGGGGAATAATTCACCCCTCCACTTT,CASSQEIAGQGNNSPLHF
NA,TRBV6-5,TRBD2,TRBJ2-7,TGTGCCAGCAGTTACCCCGTCGGGCTGACTGGCGGGGGGATTTACGAGCAGTACTTC,CASSYPVGLTGGGIYEQYF
NA,TRBV7-2,NA,TRBJ2-5,TGTGCCAGCAGCTTAGATCCCGGTGGGTCTGAGACCCAGTACTTC,CASSLDPGGSETQYF
NA,TRBV7-2,TRBD2,TRBJ2-7,TGTACCAGCAGCTTACTACTAGCGGGACCCTCCTACGAGCAGTACTTC,CTSSLLLAGPSYEQYF
NA,TRBV5-1,NA,TRBJ2-3,TGCCCCCAATGGGGCACAGATACGCAGTATTTT,CPQWGTDTQYF
few,TRBV25-1,NA,TRBJ2-2,TGTGCCAGCAGGATTGGGAGAGAGCTGTTTTTT,CASRIGRELFF
NA,TRBV20-1,NA,TRBJ1-4,TGCAGTGCTAGAGGACGACAGAGGGCTATTAATGAAAAACTGTTTTTT,CSARGRQRAINEKLFF
NA,TRBV5-4,TRBD2,TRBJ2-7,TGTGCCAGCAGCGGCACTAGCGCTTCCTACAATGAGCAGTACTTC,CASSGTSASYNEQYF
few,TRBV27,TRBD1,TRBJ2-7,TGTGCCAGCAGTCCGGGACAGGGGGGAGTCTACGAGCAGTACTTC,CASSPGQGGVYEQYF
few,TRBV7-9,NA,TRBJ2-7,TGTGCCAGCAGCTTAGCCCAGCGGACCTCCTACAATGAGCAGTACTTC,CASSLAQRTSYNEQYF
NA,TRBV29-1,NA,TRBJ1-4,TGCAGCGTTGAAGGGACAGCCCGTGAAAAACTGTTTTTT,CSVEGTAREKLFF
few,TRBV7-2,NA,TRBJ2-5,TGTGCCAGCAGCGCCGGGCTACAAGAGACCCAGTACTTC,CASSAGLQETQYF
few,TRBV20-1,NA,TRBJ2-3,TGCAGTGCTAGAGCCGGGGCAGCAACGAATACGCAGTATTTT,CSARAGAATNTQYF
NA,TRBV7-9,TRBD2,TRBJ2-3,TGTGCCAGCAGCCTCGGACTAGCGGGAGCCCCAGATACGCAGTATTTT,CASSLGLAGAPDTQYF
NA,TRBV5-1,NA,TRBJ1-1,TGCGCCAGCAGCCTCCGGGACGGAAGCCTTGAAGTTTTCTTT,CASSLRDGSLEVFF
few,TRBV7-2,NA,TRBJ1-1,TGTGCCAGCAGCTTAGCGCACAACACTGAAGCTTTCTTT,CASSLAHNTEAFF
few,TRBV29-1,NA,TRBJ2-5,TGCAGCGTATGGAGGCAAGACGCCAGGGAGACCCAGTACTTC,CSVWRQDARETQYF